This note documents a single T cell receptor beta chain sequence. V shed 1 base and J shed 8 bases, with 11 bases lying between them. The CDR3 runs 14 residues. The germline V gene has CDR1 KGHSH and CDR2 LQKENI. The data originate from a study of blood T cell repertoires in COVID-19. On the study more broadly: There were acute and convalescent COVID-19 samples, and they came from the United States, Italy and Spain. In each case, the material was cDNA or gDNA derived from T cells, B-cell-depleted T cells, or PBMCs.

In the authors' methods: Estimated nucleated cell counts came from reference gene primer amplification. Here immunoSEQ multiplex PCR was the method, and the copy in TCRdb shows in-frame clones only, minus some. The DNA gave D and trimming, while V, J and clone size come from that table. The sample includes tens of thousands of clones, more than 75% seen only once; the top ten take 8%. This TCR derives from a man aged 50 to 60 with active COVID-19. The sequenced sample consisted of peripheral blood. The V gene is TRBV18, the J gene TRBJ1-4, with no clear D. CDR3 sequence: CASSPLPSGEKLFF. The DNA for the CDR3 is TGTGCCAGCTCACCACTTCCGTCCGGGGAAAAACTGTTTTTT.